The clone carrying this T cell receptor beta chain was picked up a small number of times. Its matching antigen is unknown. The junction had 3 bases not matched to a gene; V was cut back by 4 bases and J by 0 bases. Per the germline V gene, CDR1 is ENHRY and CDR2 is SYGVKD. The CDR3 consists of 15 residues. This record belongs to a study of human versus mouse CDR3 diversity and MHC coevolution. Study-wide results and caveats: On average, humans showed more CDR3 deletions and insertions than mice.

Here immunoSEQ multiplex PCR was the method, and the copy in TCRdb shows in-frame clones only, minus some. This sample has tens of thousands of clones; over 90% occur once, and the top ten carry approximately 20%. The receptor comes from a person aged 60 to 70 in good health. The chain carries TRBV10-3 and TRBJ2-7; 10 nucleotides align to TRBD1. Sequencing was carried out using naive CD4+ T cells from blood. The subset denotes: CD45RO-negative CD62L-positive naive CD4 T cells. CDR3 DNA: TGTGCCATCAGTGGGGACAGGGGACTCTCCTACGAGCAGTACTTC. Its protein product is CAISGDRGLSYEQYF.